This T cell receptor (beta chain) came from a study of vaccination and CD4 T cells after COVID-19. Treatment specified: approximately 10-day PBMC culture with coronavirus spike peptide pools or control peptides (ViraFEST assay). This clonotype was detected once. Its antigen is not known. Germline V lookup: CDR1 KGHDR, CDR2 SFDVKD. V shed 5 bases and J 3 bases; nucleotides not matched to a gene: 4. The CDR3 extends over 15 amino acids. The Oncomine TCR Beta short-read assay sequenced DNA from cultured CD4+ T cells. Using its own MiXCR run on the PCR reads, TCRdb lists one record per CDR3 protein. The profile shows about 14,000 distinct CDR3 sequences, about 59% of them singletons.

This TCR was recovered from a human donor who had recovered from COVID-19. The source material was CD4+ T cells from blood, cultured in vitro. J is TRBJ2-3 and V is TRBV24-1; TRBD2 agrees at 10 bases. CDR3 protein: CATSVAGGGTDTQYF. DNA for the CDR3: TGTGCCACCAGTGTAGCGGGAGGCGGGACAGATACGCAGTATTTT.